This T cell receptor (beta chain) was recorded in a study of blood T cell repertoires in COVID-19. Looking at the study overall: Sites across the United States, Italy and Spain contributed samples from acute and convalescent COVID-19. T cells, B-cell-depleted T cells, or PBMCs supplied cDNA or gDNA.

Germline values: CDR1 SGHVS, CDR2 FNYEAQ. The CDR3 extends over 16 amino acids. Trimming cost V 2 bases and J 6 bases, with 17 bases left between them. Original data processing: Using reference gene primer amplification, nucleated cell counts were estimated. Clones were read by immunoSEQ multiplex PCR, and TCRdb kept only the in-frame ones, dropping some. The DNA gave D and trimming, while V, J and clone size come from that table. This sample has 250,000 to 300,000 clones; about 89% occur once, and the top ten carry roughly 2.1%. Source material: peripheral blood. The sequence came from a man aged 45 to 65 with acute or convalescent COVID-19. V usage is TRBV7-6 and J usage is TRBJ2-1, with D perhaps matching TRBD1 (5 bases). CDR3 sequence (DNA): TGTGCCAGCAGCTTAAGGGGCGAGACCCGACGCAATGAGCAGTTCTTC. This encodes CASSLRGETRRNEQFF.